The text below deals with one T cell receptor (beta chain). The J segment lost 5 bases and the V segment lost 6 bases, leaving 16 bases of the junction unmatched. CDR3 length equals 16 residues. The germline V gene has CDR1 SGHAT and CDR2 FQDESV (reference sequence). This entry is derived from a study of metastatic and nonmetastatic thyroid tumors. Study context: Samples came from malignant and benign thyroid patients, and repertoires were compared across blood and tumor or nodule tissue.

TCRdb re-clonotyped the PCR reads through MiXCR. The table lists some 40,000 clones, about 13% of them singletons, with roughly 9.5% in the top ten. Treatment of any kind had been given to no patient before thyroid surgery. This chain connects TRBV11-1 to TRBJ2-7; 7 positions agree with TRBD2. The sample taken for sequencing was blood. This receptor was identified in a female donor with papillary thyroid cancer or a benign thyroid nodule (not recorded which). Some clones in this sample may be carry-over from other donors' samples. CDR3 sequence: CASRSFTGGRHDEQYF. The DNA for the CDR3 is TGTGCCAGCAGATCGTTTACGGGAGGTCGCCACGACGAGCAGTACTTC.